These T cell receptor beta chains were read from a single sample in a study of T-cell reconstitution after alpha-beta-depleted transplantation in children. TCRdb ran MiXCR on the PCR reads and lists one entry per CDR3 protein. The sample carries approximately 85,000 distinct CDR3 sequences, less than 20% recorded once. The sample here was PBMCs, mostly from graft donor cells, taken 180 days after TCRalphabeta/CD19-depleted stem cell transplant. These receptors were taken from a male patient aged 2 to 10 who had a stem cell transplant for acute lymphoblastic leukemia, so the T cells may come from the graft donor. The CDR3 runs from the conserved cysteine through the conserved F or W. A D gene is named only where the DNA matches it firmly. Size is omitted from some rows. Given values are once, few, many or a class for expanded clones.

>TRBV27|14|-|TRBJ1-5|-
TGTGCCAGCAGTTTCGGGGGTCCCAATCAGCCCCAGCATTTT
CASSFGGPNQPQHF
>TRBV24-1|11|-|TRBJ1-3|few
TGTGCCACCGGATCCGGGAACACCATATATTTT
CATGSGNTIYF
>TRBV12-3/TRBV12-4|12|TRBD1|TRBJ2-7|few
TGTGCCAGCAGCCGACAGGGGCAAGGGCAGTACTTC
CASSRQGQGQYF
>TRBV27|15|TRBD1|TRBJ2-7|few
TGTGCCAGCAGTTTATCTGGGACAGGGAGGTACGAGCAGTACTTC
CASSLSGTGRYEQYF
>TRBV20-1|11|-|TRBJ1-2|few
TGCAGTGCTATCATGAACTATGGCTACACCTTC
CSAIMNYGYTF
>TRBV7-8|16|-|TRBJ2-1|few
TGTGCCAGCAGCCGAAACCCGGGGGGCTTCTACAATGAGCAGTTCTTC
CASSRNPGGFYNEQFF
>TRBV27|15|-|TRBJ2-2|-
TGTGCCAGCAGTTCTCCGGGAACGAACACCGGGGAGCTGTTTTTT
CASSSPGTNTGELFF
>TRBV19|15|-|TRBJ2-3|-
TGTGCCAGTAGTCTCACCCGAGAAGGCCCAGATACGCAGTATTTT
CASSLTREGPDTQYF
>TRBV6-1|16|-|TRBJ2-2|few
TGTGCCAGCAAGCGAGTCCTGACAGAGACCACCGGGGAGCTGTTTTTT
CASKRVLTETTGELFF
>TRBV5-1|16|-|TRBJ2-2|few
TGCGCCAGCAGCCCGGGGCCTCAGGGAAACACCGGGGAGCTGTTTTTT
CASSPGPQGNTGELFF
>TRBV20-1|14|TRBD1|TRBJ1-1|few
TGCAGTGCTAGAGCTGGGACAGCGAACACTGAAGCTTTCTTT
CSARAGTANTEAFF
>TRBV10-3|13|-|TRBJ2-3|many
TGTGCCGCCAGCAGCGGGCCCACAGATACGCAGTATTTT
CAASSGPTDTQYF
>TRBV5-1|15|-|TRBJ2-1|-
TGCGCCAGCAGCTTGGCCCCCGGACAGTACAATGAGCAGTTCTTC
CASSLAPGQYNEQFF
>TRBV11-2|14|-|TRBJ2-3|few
TGTGCCAGCAGCTTGACGATGTTCACAGATACGCAGTATTTT
CASSLTMFTDTQYF
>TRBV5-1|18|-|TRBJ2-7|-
TGCGCCAGCAGCGTAATGATCTCTTTTTCGAATTTAACCTACGAGCAGTACTTC
CASSVMISFSNLTYEQYF
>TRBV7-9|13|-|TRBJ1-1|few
TGTGCCAGCAGCTTCGTCATGAACACTGAAGCTTTCTTT
CASSFVMNTEAFF
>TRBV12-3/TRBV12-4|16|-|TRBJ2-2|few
TGTGCCAGCACCCTCTGGCGTGGGATCAACACCGGGGAGCTGTTTTTT
CASTLWRGINTGELFF
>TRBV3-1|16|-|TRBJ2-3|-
TGTGCCAGCAGCCAAGCCCCCAGCACAAGCACAGATACGCAGTATTTT
CASSQAPSTSTDTQYF
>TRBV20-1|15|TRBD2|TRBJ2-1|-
TGCAGTGCTAGAGATATCAGCGGGGGCGGCGATGAGCAGTTCTTC
CSARDISGGGDEQFF
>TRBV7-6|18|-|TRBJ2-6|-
TGTGCCAGCAGCGAGAGGACGGCCCAATACTCTGGGGCCAACGTCCTGACTTTC
CASSERTAQYSGANVLTF
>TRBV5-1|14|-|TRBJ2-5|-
TGCGCCAGCAGCCCTATACCCACTCAAGAGACCCAGTACTTC
CASSPIPTQETQYF
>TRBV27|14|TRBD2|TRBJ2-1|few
TGTGCCAGCAGTTCTAGCGGGAGAGGGAATGAGCAGTTCTTC
CASSSSGRGNEQFF
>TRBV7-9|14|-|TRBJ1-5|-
TGTGCCAGCAGCTCAAACGGGGGGAATCAGCCCCAGCATTTT
CASSSNGGNQPQHF
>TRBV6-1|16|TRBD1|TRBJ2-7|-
TGTGCCAGCAGCAACCGGGACAGTCTCATCTCCTACGAGCAGTACTTC
CASSNRDSLISYEQYF
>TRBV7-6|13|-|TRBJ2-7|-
TGTGCCAGCAGCCCCCGTGTGCCCTTCGAGCAGTACTTC
CASSPRVPFEQYF
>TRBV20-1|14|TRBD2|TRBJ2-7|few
TGCAGTGCTAGAGATCCCAGCGGGGAGCGCGAGCAGTACTTC
CSARDPSGEREQYF
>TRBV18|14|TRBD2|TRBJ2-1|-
TGTGCCAGCTCACCTAGCGGGAGGGCCAATGAGCAGTTCTTC
CASSPSGRANEQFF
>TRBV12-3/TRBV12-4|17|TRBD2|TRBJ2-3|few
TGTGCCAGCAGTCTGACTAGCGGGGGGGCTCTAGGAGATACGCAGTATTTT
CASSLTSGGALGDTQYF
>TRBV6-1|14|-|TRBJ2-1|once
TGTGCCAGCAGTGGACAGGCTGGCCCCAATGAGCAGTTCTTC
CASSGQAGPNEQFF
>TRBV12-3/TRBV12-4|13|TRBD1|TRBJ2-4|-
TGTGCCAGCAGTTTAAACAGGGGAAACATTCAGTACTTC
CASSLNRGNIQYF
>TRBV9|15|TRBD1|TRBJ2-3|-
TGTGCCAGCAGCGACCGGGACAGCTACACAGATACGCAGTATTTT
CASSDRDSYTDTQYF
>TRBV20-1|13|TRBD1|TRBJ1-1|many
TGCAGTGCTCCTATTGACAGGGGAATTGAAGCTTTCTTT
CSAPIDRGIEAFF
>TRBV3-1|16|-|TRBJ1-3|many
TGTGCCAGCAGCCTGGGTCGCTCTGGCTCTGGAAACACCATATATTTT
CASSLGRSGSGNTIYF
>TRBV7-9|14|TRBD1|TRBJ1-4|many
TGTGCCAGCAGCTACGGACAGGCTGGAGAAAAACTGTTTTTT
CASSYGQAGEKLFF
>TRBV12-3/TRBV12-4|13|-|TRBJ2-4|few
TGTGCCAGCTCCGAATCAGCCAAAAACATTCAGTACTTC
CASSESAKNIQYF
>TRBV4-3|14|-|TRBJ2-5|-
TGCGCCAGCAGCCAAGAGTACAGGGTAGAGACCCAGTACTTC
CASSQEYRVETQYF
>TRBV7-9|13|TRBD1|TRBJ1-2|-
TGTGCCAGCAGCCAACAGGGGTCCTATGGCTACACCTTC
CASSQQGSYGYTF
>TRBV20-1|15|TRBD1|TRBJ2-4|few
TGCAGTGTCCCCTGGCAGGGGGCGGCCAAAAACATTCAGTACTTC
CSVPWQGAAKNIQYF
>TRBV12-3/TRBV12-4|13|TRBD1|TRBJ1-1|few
TGTGCCAGCGTCAGGGGGGAGAACACTGAAGCTTTCTTT
CASVRGENTEAFF
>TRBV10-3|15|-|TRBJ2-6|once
TGTGCCATCAGTGAGTTGGCAGATGGGACCAACGTCCTGACTTTC
CAISELADGTNVLTF
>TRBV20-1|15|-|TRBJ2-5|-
TGCAGTGCTAGAGATCCCCAGGGGGGACAAGAGACCCAGTACTTC
CSARDPQGGQETQYF
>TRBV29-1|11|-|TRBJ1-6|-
TGCAGCGTTGAAACCAATTCACCCCTCCACTTT
CSVETNSPLHF
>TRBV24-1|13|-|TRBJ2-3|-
TGTGCCACCAGTGAAGGGGGGCCAGATACGCAGTATTTT
CATSEGGPDTQYF
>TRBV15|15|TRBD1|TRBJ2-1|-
TGTGCCACCAGCAGAGGGACAGGGGGCTACAATGAGCAGTTCTTC
CATSRGTGGYNEQFF
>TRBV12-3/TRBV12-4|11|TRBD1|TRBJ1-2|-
TGTGCCAGCAAATCAGGGGGTGGCTACACCTTC
CASKSGGGYTF
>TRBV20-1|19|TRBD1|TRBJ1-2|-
TGCAGTGCTAGAGAGGATCCGGGACAGGCTAAACCAGAGGCCTATGGCTACACCTTC
CSAREDPGQAKPEAYGYTF
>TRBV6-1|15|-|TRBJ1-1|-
TGTGCCAGCAGACGACGTATTGACCCCGGGACTGAAGCTTTCTTT
CASRRRIDPGTEAFF
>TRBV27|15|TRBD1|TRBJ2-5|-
TGTGCCAGCAGTTCCCTCGGGGACAGCCAAGAGACCCAGTACTTC
CASSSLGDSQETQYF
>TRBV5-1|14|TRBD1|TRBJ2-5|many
TGCGCCAGCAGCTTTGCAGGGGGCCAAGAGACCCAGTACTTC
CASSFAGGQETQYF
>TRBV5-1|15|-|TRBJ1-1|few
TGCGCCAGCAGCTCACCGGGGGGGCGAGACACTGAAGCTTTCTTT
CASSSPGGRDTEAFF
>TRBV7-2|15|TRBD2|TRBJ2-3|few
TGTGCCAGCAGCCCAGTGGGGTACGCGGGGGGTACGCAGTATTTT
CASSPVGYAGGTQYF
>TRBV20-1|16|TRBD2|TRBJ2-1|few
TGCAGTGCTAGATTCCTACTAGCGGGGGGGTACAGTGAGCAGTTCTTC
CSARFLLAGGYSEQFF
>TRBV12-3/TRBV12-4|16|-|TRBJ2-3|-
TGTGCCAGCAGTGCTTCTAGTTTTGTCTCCGCAGATACGCAGTATTTT
CASSASSFVSADTQYF
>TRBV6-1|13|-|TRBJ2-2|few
TGTGCCAGCAGTCCCTTCGGGGCCGGGGAGCTGTTTTTT
CASSPFGAGELFF
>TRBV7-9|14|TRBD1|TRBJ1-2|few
TGTGCCAGCAGCTCGGACAGGACTAACTATGGCTACACCTTC
CASSSDRTNYGYTF
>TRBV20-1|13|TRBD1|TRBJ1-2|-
TGCAGTGCTAGAGAGACAGGGGCCTATGGCTACACCTTC
CSARETGAYGYTF
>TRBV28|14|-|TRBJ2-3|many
TGTGCCAGCCGCCCCCACCTAAACAGCCTCTGGCAGTATTTT
CASRPHLNSLWQYF
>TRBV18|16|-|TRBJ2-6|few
TGTGCCAGCTCACCACGGGAGAGTTCTGGGGCCAACGTCCTGACTTTC
CASSPRESSGANVLTF
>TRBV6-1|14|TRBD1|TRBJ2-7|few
TGTGCCAGCAGCCGAGGACAGGGTACCTACGAGCAGTACTTC
CASSRGQGTYEQYF